Following are 15 T cell receptor beta chains from one sample sequenced in a study of Graves' ophthalmopathy and Graves' hyperthyroidism. The sequenced template was RNA, covering the TCR beta CDR3 region. Investigators did first-round RT-PCR with HTBI primers, then second-round multiplex PCR. TCRdb re-derived calls from the multiplex PCR reads in MiXCR, one entry per CDR3 protein. The sample has 300,000 to 400,000 distinct CDR3 sequences; about a sixth are singletons. The sample was peripheral blood. The source is an adult woman with stable Graves' hyperthyroidism.

This clonotype was seen ten or more times. This chain connects TRBV6-5 to TRBJ1-1; no clear D. Trimming took off 2 bases at V and 0 bases at J, with 7 bases between the two ends. The CDR3 extends over 14 amino acids. The germline CDR1 and CDR2 sequences are MNHEY and SVGAGI. The CDR3 nucleotides are TGTGCCAGCAGTTACGAGGGTCTGAACACTGAAGCTTTCTTT. As protein: CASSYEGLNTEAFF.

Note on this clonotype: The CDR3 carries no conserved terminal phenylalanine or tryptophan, so it likely arises from a read error. The gene calls are TRBV5-1 and TRBJ1-5; D remains unclear. Germline V CDR1 and CDR2: SGHRS, YFSETQ. This CDR3 has 13 amino acids. Trimming removed 0 bases from V and 4 bases from J, with 5 bases in between. CDR3 residues: CASSLGWNQPQHL. CDR3 sequence (DNA): TGCGCCAGCAGCTTGGGCTGGAATCAGCCCCAGCATTTG.

In this sample, this clonotype turned up a few times. This may be a read error: a much more frequent sequence differs by one nucleotide. This CDR3 is missing its conserved last phenylalanine or tryptophan, likely due to a read error. The CDR3 loop reads CAISGRSANTGELFL. The CDR3 coding sequence is TGTGCCATCAGTGGGCGGAGCGCGAACACCGGGGAGCTGTTTTTG. The rearrangement links TRBV10-3 to TRBJ2-2; D not certain. CDR1 and CDR2 (germline): ENHRY, SYGVKD. CDR3 length: 15 residues. The V and J ends lost 4 bases and 0 bases respectively, with 9 bases between them.

This clonotype has a count of ten or more. The genes are TRBV10-3 and TRBJ2-3; TRBD2 matches 7 bases. Germline V gene sequence: CDR1 ENHRY, CDR2 SYGVKD. V shed 3 bases, J shed 0 bases, and the junction held 3 bases outside the gene matches. This CDR3 has 15 residues. The CDR3 sequence: CAISELLASTDTQYF. CDR3 DNA: TGTGCCATCAGTGAATTACTAGCGAGCACAGATACGCAGTATTTT.

Many counts were recorded for this clonotype. This rearrangement joins TRBV18 to TRBJ2-4; 8 bases match TRBD1. CDR1 is KGHSH, CDR2 LQKENI, per germline. The CDR3 is 16 residues long. Losses at the gene ends were 2 bases for V and 0 bases for J; bases not matched to a gene: 3. This chain's CDR3 is CASSPNDRGAKNIQYF. The CDR3 DNA is TGTGCCAGCTCACCAAACGACAGGGGAGCCAAAAACATTCAGTACTTC.

In its sample, this clonotype was seen many times. The CDR3 coding sequence is TGTGCCAGCAGTCCCCAGCGGGAGGTCTGGGAGCAGTACTTC. Amino acids: CASSPQREVWEQYF. V usage is TRBV12-3 or TRBV12-4 and J usage is TRBJ2-7; 9 positions agree with TRBD2. The CDR3 sequence is 14 residues long. V shed 5 bases, J shed 7 bases, and the junction held 9 bases outside the gene matches.

This clonotype has a count of ten or more. The chain uses TRBV20-1 and TRBJ2-7; D is undetermined. Trimming took off 6 bases at V and 3 bases at J, with 15 bases between the two ends. Per germline, CDR1 DFQATT and CDR2 SNEGSKA (reference sequence). The CDR3 length is 13 residues. The CDR3 DNA reads TGCAGTGCCACCCACCTAGAGGACTACGAGCAGTACTTC. This translates into CSATHLEDYEQYF.

At least ten counts were recorded for this clonotype. This chain links TRBV5-1 with TRBJ1-1, with unresolved D. The CDR3 contains 13 residues. The ends were cut back, 0 bases at V and 6 bases at J, with 9 bases in the middle. Per germline, CDR1 SGHRS and CDR2 YFSETQ. The CDR3 loop reads CASSLVRPAEAFF. CDR3 coding DNA: TGCGCCAGCAGCTTGGTCAGGCCGGCTGAAGCTTTCTTT. Filled out from reference TRBV5-1 and TRBJ1-1, the complete variable domain reads KAGVTQTPRYLIKTRGQQVTLSCSPISGHRSVSWYQQTPGQGLQFLFEYFSETQRNKGNFPGRFSGRQFSNSRSEMNVSTLELGDSALYLCASSLVRPAEAFFGQGTRLTVV.

A word on this clonotype: A much larger clonotype is one base distant, so this may be a read error. This chain uses TRBV5-8 with TRBJ2-7, with unresolved D. The CDR3 sequence is 13 residues long. Trimming removed 4 bases at V and 1 base at J, with 9 bases between. Per germline, CDR1 SGHTS and CDR2 YDEGEE. For the CDR3, the DNA is TGTGCCAGCAGCCGTGACTGGTCCTACGAGCAGTACTTC. The encoded protein is CASSRDWSYEQYF.

The CDR3 spells CSASGEVGQPQHF. The CDR3 bases are TGCAGCGCATCCGGGGAGGTAGGTCAGCCCCAGCATTTT. The chain is built from TRBV29-1 and TRBJ1-5; D is ambiguous. V was shortened by 7 bases and J by 6 bases, with 16 bases between the two germline ends. Germline V gene lookup returns CDR1 SQVTM and CDR2 ANQGSEA. The CDR3 is made up of 13 amino acids.

The table lists this clonotype with many counts. The CDR3 sequence is CASSTSRGEDTQYF. The CDR3 nucleotides are TGTGCCAGCAGCACGTCGCGGGGGGAAGATACGCAGTATTTT. V and J are TRBV6-2 or TRBV6-3 and TRBJ2-3, with 8 bases lining up with TRBD2. This CDR3 contains 14 residues. CDR1 and CDR2 (germline): MNHEY, SVGEGT. The V gene end was trimmed by 6 bases and the J gene end by 5 bases; junction bases not matched to a gene: 7.

This clonotype has ten or more counts. V is TRBV9 and J is TRBJ2-5; 9 positions agree with TRBD1. Germline V gene data show CDR1 as SGDLS and CDR2 as YYNGEE. The CDR3 length is 15 residues. J lost 4 bases, V lost 0 bases, and 4 bases had no gene match. The CDR3 DNA reads as TGTGCCAGCAGCGTAGTAGGGACAGGGATAGAGACCCAGTACTTC. It encodes CASSVVGTGIETQYF.

This clonotype has more than one count but fewer than ten. V usage is TRBV11-2 and J usage is TRBJ1-1; TRBD1 is a possible D gene (5 bases). Germline V gives CDR1 SGHAT, CDR2 FQNNGV. V was pared by 0 bases and J by 4 bases, with 12 bases between. The CDR3 loop spans 15 amino acids. CDR3 coding DNA: TGTGCCAGCAGCTTAGATGAGGGACTGGGCACTGAAGCTTTCTTT. This translates into CASSLDEGLGTEAFF. Complete variable domain (other parts from reference TRBV11-2 and TRBJ1-1): EAGVAQSPRYKIIEKRQSVAFWCNPISGHATLYWYQQILGQGPKLLIQFQNNGVVDDSQLPKDRFSAERLKGVDSTLKIQPAKLEDSAVYLCASSLDEGLGTEAFFGQGTRLTVV.

This clonotype appeared many times. This chain joins TRBV27 and TRBJ2-7; D remains ambiguous. The germline gives CDR1 MNHEY, CDR2 SMNVEV (reference sequence). The CDR3 extends over 17 amino acids. Trimming removed 7 bases from V and 3 bases from J, with 25 bases in between. In nucleotides, the CDR3 is TGTGCCAGCATCTCAACGGCAACGAAACCCCTAGTCTACGAGCAGTACTTC. It is translated as CASISTATKPLVYEQYF.

This chain uses TRBV12-3 or TRBV12-4 with TRBJ1-2; TRBD1 agrees at 9 bases. The CDR3 runs to 13 residues. J lost 7 bases, V lost 1 base, and 1 base had no gene match. This chain's CDR3 is CASSLDRGPGYTF. CDR3 bases: TGTGCCAGCAGTTTAGACAGGGGGCCTGGCTACACCTTC.